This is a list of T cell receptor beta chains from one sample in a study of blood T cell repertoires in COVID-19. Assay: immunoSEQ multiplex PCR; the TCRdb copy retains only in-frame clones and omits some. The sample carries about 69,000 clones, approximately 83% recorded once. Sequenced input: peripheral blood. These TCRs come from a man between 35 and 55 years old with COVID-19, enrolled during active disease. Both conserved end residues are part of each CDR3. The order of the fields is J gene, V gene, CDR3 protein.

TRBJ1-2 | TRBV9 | CASSVESGTGYGYTF
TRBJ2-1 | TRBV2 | CASSGLAGEENEQFF
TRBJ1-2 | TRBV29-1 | CSIDRLFNYGYTF
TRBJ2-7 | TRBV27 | CASSLKVGGEQYF
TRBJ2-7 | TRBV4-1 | CASSQRAQGPAYEQYF
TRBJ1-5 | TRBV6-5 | CASSLFWPQHF
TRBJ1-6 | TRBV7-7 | CASSWTGQGVNSPLHF
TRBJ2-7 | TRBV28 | CASREQGLIYEQYF
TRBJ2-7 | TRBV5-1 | CASSLKTEQYF
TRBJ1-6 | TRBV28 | CASSPSQGRNSPLHF
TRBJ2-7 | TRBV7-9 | CASSSPDREATYEQYF
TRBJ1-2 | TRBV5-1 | CASSFRQATAGYTF
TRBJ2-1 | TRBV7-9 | CASSGTTSGGQLSYNEQFF
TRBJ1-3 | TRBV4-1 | CASSQEVGLSGNTIYF
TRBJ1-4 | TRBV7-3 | CASSFPGQVNEKLFF
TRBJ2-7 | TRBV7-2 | CASSLGTGVYEQYF
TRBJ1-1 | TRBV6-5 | CASSRTGELAEAFF
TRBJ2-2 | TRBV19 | CASSIPGGTNTGELFF
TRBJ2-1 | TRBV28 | CASITGTVYNEQFF
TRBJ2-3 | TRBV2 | CASSIQGYSTDTQYF
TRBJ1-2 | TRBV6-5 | CASRRDRGVYGYTF
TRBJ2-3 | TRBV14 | CASSQELTDTQYF
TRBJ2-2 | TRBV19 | CASSPPGTGVGGELFF
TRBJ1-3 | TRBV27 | CASSSYSSGNTIYF
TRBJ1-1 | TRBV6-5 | CASSFRQAMNTEAFF
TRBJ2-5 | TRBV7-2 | CASSLVGGETQYF
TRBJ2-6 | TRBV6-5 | CASSYKGHSGANVLTF
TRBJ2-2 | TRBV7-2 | CASSLGRRPNTGELFF
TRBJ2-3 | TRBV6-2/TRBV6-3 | CASSNRLGGDTQYF
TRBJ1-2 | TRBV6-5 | CASSYSGGNYGYTF
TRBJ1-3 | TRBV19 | CASSGQGSVGNTIYF
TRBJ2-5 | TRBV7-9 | CASSPRWGTGGFETQYF
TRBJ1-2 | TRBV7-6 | CASSLAPTSGSGYTF
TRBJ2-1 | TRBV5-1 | CASSLGTGLLSVFF
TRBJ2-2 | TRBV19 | CASSEGQGYTGELFF
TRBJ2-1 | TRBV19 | CASEKGAGPNEQFF
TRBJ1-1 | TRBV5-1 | CASRVDGEFTEAFF
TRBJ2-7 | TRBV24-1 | CAPTRGTYEQYF
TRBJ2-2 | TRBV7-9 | CASSLEGLGELFF
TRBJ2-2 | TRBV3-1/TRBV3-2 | CASRLALGELFF
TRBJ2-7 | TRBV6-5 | CASKMGQGAVDEQYF
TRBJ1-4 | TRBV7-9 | CASSRTREKLFF
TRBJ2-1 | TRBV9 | CASSVQGGVEQFF
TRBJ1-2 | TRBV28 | CAASGHYGYTF
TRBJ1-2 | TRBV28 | CASAPGTEYGYTF
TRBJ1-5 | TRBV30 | CAWGLAGDQPQHF
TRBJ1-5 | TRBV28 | CATYRGPNQPQHF
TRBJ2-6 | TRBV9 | CASSATGVGANVLTF
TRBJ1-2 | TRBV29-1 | CSVPKDTYGYTF
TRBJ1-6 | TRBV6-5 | CASSSARTGSNSPLHF
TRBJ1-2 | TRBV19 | CASSHLPGTGVGYTF
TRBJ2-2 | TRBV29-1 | CSVGEGGELFF
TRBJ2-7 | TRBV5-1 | CASSLSSTGSYEQYF
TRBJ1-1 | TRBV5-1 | CASSNRVRSTEAFF
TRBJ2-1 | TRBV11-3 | CASSPYRSSYNEQFF
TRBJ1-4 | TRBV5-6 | CASSFQGWGNEKLFF